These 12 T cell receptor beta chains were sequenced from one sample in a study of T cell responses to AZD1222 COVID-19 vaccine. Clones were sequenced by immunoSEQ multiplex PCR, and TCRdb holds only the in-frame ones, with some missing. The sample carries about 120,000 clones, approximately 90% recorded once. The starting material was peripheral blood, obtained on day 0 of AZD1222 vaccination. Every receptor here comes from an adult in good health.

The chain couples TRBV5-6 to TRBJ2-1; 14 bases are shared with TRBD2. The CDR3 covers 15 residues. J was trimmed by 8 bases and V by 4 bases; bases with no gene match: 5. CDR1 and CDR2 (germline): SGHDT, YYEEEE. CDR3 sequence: CASSLRLAGGDEQFF. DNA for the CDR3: TGTGCCAGCAGCCTGAGACTAGCGGGAGGGGATGAGCAGTTCTTC.

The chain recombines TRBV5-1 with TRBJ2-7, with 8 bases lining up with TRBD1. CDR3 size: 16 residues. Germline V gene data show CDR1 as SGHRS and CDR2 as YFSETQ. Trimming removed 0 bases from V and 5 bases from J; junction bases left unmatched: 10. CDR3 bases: TGCGCCAGCAGCTTGGCCGGTGTGACAGGGGCCCACGAGCAGTACTTC. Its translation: CASSLAGVTGAHEQYF.

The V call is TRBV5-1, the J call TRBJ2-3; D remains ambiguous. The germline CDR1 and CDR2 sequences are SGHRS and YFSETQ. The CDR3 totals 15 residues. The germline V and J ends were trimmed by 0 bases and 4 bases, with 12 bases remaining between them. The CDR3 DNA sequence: TGCGCCAGCAGCTTGGTTGGTGCGAACGCAGATACGCAGTATTTT. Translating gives CASSLVGANADTQYF.

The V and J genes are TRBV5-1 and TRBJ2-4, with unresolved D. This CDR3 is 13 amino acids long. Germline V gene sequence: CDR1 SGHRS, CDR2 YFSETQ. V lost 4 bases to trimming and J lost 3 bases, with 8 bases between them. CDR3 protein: CASSLLGKNIQYF. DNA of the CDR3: TGCGCCAGCAGCCTCCTGGGCAAAAACATTCAGTACTTC.

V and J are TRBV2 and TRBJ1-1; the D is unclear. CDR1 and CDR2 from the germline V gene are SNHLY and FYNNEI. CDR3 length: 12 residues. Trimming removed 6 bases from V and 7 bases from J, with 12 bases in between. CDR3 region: CASSADGREAFF. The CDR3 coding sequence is TGTGCCAGCAGCGCGGACGGCCGTGAAGCTTTCTTT. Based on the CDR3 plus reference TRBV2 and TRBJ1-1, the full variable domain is EPEVTQTPSHQVTQMGQEVILRCVPISNHLYFYWYRQILGQKVEFLVSFYNNEISEKSEIFDDQFSVERPDGSNFTLKIRSTKLEDSAMYFCASSADGREAFFGQGTRLTVV.

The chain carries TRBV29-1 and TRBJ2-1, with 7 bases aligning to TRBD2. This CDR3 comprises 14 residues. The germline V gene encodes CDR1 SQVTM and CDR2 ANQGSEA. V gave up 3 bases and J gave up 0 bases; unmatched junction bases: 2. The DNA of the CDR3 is TGCAGCGTTGACACGGGAGGCTCCTACAATGAGCAGTTCTTC. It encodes CSVDTGGSYNEQFF.

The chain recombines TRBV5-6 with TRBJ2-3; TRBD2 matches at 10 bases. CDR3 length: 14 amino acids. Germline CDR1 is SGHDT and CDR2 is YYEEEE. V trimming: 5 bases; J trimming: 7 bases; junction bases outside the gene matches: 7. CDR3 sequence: CASSSTSGKNTQYF. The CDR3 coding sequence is TGTGCCAGCAGTTCAACTAGCGGGAAGAATACGCAGTATTTT.

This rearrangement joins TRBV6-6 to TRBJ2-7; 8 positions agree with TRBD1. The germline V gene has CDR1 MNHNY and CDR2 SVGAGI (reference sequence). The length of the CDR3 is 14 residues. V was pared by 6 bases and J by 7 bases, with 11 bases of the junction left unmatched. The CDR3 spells CASSPTDRGSEQYF. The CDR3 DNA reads TGTGCCAGCAGCCCGACCGACAGGGGATCAGAGCAGTACTTC.

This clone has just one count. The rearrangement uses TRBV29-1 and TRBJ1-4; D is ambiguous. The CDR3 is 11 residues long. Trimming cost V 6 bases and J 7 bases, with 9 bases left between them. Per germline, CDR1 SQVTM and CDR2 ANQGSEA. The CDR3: CSVPWAEKLFF. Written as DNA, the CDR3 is TGCAGCGTCCCATGGGCTGAAAAACTGTTTTTT.

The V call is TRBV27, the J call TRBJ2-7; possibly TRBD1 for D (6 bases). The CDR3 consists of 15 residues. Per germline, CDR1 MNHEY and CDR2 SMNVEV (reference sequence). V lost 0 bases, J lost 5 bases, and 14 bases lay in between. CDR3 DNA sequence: TGTGCCAGCAGTTTATCGGGGCAGGGGAGAAACGAGCAGTACTTC. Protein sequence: CASSLSGQGRNEQYF.

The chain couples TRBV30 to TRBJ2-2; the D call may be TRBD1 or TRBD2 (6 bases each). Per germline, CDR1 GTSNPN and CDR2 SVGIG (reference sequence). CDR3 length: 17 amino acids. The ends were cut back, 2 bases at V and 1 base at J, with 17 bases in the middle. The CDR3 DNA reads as TGTGCCTGGAGTAACGGTTGGGGGGCGAGGAACACCGGGGAGCTGTTTTTT. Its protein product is CAWSNGWGARNTGELFF.

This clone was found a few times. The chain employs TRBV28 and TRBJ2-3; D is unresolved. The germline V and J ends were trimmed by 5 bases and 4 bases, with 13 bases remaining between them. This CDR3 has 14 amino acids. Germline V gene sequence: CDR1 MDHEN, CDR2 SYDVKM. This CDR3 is CASSADSVADTQYF. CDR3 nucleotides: TGTGCCAGCAGTGCCGACTCAGTGGCAGATACGCAGTATTTT.